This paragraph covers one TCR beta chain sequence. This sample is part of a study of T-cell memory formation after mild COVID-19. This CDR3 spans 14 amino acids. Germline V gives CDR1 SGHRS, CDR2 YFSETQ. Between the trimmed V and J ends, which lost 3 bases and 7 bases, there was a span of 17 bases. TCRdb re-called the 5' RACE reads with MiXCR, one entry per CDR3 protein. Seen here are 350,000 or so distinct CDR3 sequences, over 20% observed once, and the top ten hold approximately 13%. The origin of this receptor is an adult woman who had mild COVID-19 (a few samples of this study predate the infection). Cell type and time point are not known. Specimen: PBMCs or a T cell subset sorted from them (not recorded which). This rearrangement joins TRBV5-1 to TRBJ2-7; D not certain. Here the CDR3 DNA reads TGCGCCAGCAGCTCCCCTGGGTGGGCCGGAGAGCAGTACTTC. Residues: CASSSPGWAGEQYF.